The sequence of this TCR beta chain was determined in a study of beta chain features in type 1 diabetes. Reverse transcribing all isolated RNA meant expressed TCRB transcripts were sequenced. Produced via immunoSEQ multiplex PCR; TCRdb's table is partial and in-frame only. The sample holds approximately 200,000 clones; 9.6% are singletons and the top ten take 0.03% to 0.035%. There are 15 residues in the CDR3. Trimming left V 5 bases short and J 1 base short, with 15 bases between. Germline V lookup: CDR1 MNHEY, CDR2 SVGAGI. The material sequenced was naive CD4+ T cells from blood. This clonotype was obtained from a woman aged 18-35 years in good health. This chain joins TRBV6-5 and TRBJ2-7; D might be TRBD2 (6 bases). The CDR3, as DNA: TGTGCCAGCAGTAGGAGGGAGGTCCTATCCTACGAGCAGTACTTC. Protein product: CASSRREVLSYEQYF.